The 32 T cell receptor beta chains listed next were all sequenced from one sample in a study of blood T cell repertoires in COVID-19. The table came from immunoSEQ multiplex PCR; TCRdb's copy has only in-frame clones and leaves some out. The repertoire holds fewer than 250,000 clones, with approximately 86% as singletons. The specimen sequenced was PBMCs or T cells enriched from blood (not recorded which). These receptors were taken from a woman between 40 and 50 years old with acute COVID-19.

V usage is TRBV27 and J usage is TRBJ2-1; 12 nucleotides agree with TRBD2. Trimming at V came to 6 bases and at J to 6 bases, leaving 6 bases not matched to a gene. Germline CDR1 reads MNHEY; CDR2 reads SMNVEV (reference sequence). CDR3 size: 15 residues. The CDR3: CASSRLAGVSNEQFF. The DNA of the CDR3 is TGTGCCAGCAGCCGACTAGCGGGAGTCTCCAATGAGCAGTTCTTC.

CDR3 in amino acids: CASSPSGLSTDTQYF. Here the CDR3 DNA reads TGTGCCAGCAGCCCCAGCGGCCTTAGCACAGATACGCAGTATTTT. This chain uses TRBV7-2 with TRBJ2-3; TRBD2 might be the D (5 bases). The V end was cut by 5 bases, the J end by 0 bases, with 12 bases between. The CDR3 is made up of 15 amino acids. Germline CDR1 is SGHTA and CDR2 is FQGNSA.

A single count supports this clone. The CDR3 DNA is TGTGCCAGCAGCTGGGGGACTAGCGGCTACAATGAGCAGTTCTTC. Protein sequence: CASSWGTSGYNEQFF. The gene calls are TRBV5-6 and TRBJ2-1; TRBD2 agrees at 11 bases. CDR1 and CDR2 from the germline V gene are SGHDT and YYEEEE. The CDR3 contains 15 residues. Losses at the gene ends were 3 bases for V and 3 bases for J; bases not matched to a gene: 2.

The V and J genes are TRBV18 and TRBJ1-2; a possible D gene is TRBD1 (5 bases). Between the trimmed V and J ends, which lost 1 base and 13 bases, there was a span of 13 bases. Per the germline V gene, CDR1 is KGHSH and CDR2 is LQKENI. CDR3 length equals 12 residues. In nucleotides, the CDR3 is TGTGCCAGCTCACCACGGGGGGATGAGGGCACCTTC. Translation: CASSPRGDEGTF.

The gene calls are TRBV9 and TRBJ2-3; tentatively, D is TRBD2 (5 bases). With 0 bases removed from V and 1 base from J, the gap between germline ends came to 9 bases. The CDR3 is made up of 15 amino acids. Germline V gene sequence: CDR1 SGDLS, CDR2 YYNGEE. CDR3 amino acids: CASSVGGVGTDTQYF. The CDR3 DNA follows: TGTGCCAGCAGCGTAGGGGGAGTAGGCACAGATACGCAGTATTTT.

This clone was observed a few times. The V gene is TRBV4-1, the J gene TRBJ2-2; TRBD2 is a possible D gene (5 bases). CDR3 length: 16 amino acids. V shed 4 bases and J shed 0 bases, with 12 bases lying between them. Germline values: CDR1 MGHRA, CDR2 YSYEKL. CDR3 in DNA: TGCGCCAGCAGCCCCAGAGGAGGAACGAACACCGGGGAGCTGTTTTTT. Translated: CASSPRGGTNTGELFF.

As concerns this clone: The sample carries other DNA sequences with the same CDR3. This sequence joins TRBV28 and TRBJ1-2, with 9 bases fitting TRBD1. Germline lookup yields CDR1 MDHEN and CDR2 SYDVKM. The CDR3 covers 15 residues. The ends lost 3 bases at V and 7 bases at J; junction bases unmatched: 9. This chain's CDR3 is CASSLGGQGTGGYTF. In DNA form, the CDR3 reads TGTGCCAGCAGTTTGGGGGGACAGGGAACGGGTGGCTACACCTTC.

V usage is TRBV28 and J usage is TRBJ2-1; D might be TRBD1 (6 bases). CDR3 size: 11 residues. With 7 bases removed from V and 16 bases from J, the gap between germline ends came to 17 bases. Germline lookup yields CDR1 MDHEN and CDR2 SYDVKM. The CDR3 loop is CASTSDRAEFF. CDR3 DNA: TGTGCCAGCACCTCGGACAGAGCAGAATTCTTC.

By proportion, this clone is medium-sized (0.01 to 0.1%). Different DNA sequences within this sample yield the same CDR3. The chain links TRBV11-2 to TRBJ2-3; a weak D match, TRBD2 (5 bases). Per the germline V gene, CDR1 is SGHAT and CDR2 is FQNNGV. The CDR3 has 15 amino acids. The germline V and J ends were trimmed by 1 base and 2 bases, with 10 bases remaining between them. In DNA form, the CDR3 reads TGTGCCAGCAGCTTAGTTAGCGCCCCCACAGATACGCAGTATTTT. Encoded protein: CASSLVSAPTDTQYF. The whole variable domain, filled in from reference TRBV11-2 and TRBJ2-3, reads EAGVAQSPRYKIIEKRQSVAFWCNPISGHATLYWYQQILGQGPKLLIQFQNNGVVDDSQLPKDRFSAERLKGVDSTLKIQPAKLEDSAVYLCASSLVSAPTDTQYFGPGTRLTVL.

The chain combines TRBV28 with TRBJ2-1, with 8 bases lining up with TRBD1. V dropped 8 bases and J dropped 2; count of bases not matched to a gene: 5. This CDR3 is built from 14 residues. The germline V gene has CDR1 MDHEN and CDR2 SYDVKM. CDR3 sequence (DNA): TGTGCCAGCGGTGGGACAGGACCCTACAATGAGCAGTTCTTC. It specifies CASGGTGPYNEQFF.

The gene calls are TRBV18 and TRBJ2-5; D remains ambiguous. The CDR3 runs 13 residues. CDR1 is KGHSH and CDR2 is LQKENI in the germline V gene. Trimming removed 5 bases from V and 5 bases from J, with 12 bases in between. CDR3 DNA: TGTGCCAGCTCAACTTCCATGTTGGAGACCCAGTACTTC. Amino acids: CASSTSMLETQYF.

Regarding this clone: At the DNA level, this CDR3 is encoded by other sequences in the same sample as well. This chain joins TRBV5-1 and TRBJ2-7, with D perhaps TRBD1 (5 bases). V was trimmed by 0 bases and J by 1 base, leaving 8 bases between them. CDR3 length equals 14 residues. Germline V gene lookup returns CDR1 SGHRS and CDR2 YFSETQ. CDR3 in DNA: TGCGCCAGCAGCTTGGGGGCAGGGTCCTACGAGCAGTACTTC. This encodes CASSLGAGSYEQYF.

This chain uses TRBV18 with TRBJ1-2; 9 bases fit TRBD1. Unmatched junction bases numbered 7, after V lost 3 bases and J lost 8 bases. The CDR3 is made up of 14 amino acids. Per germline, CDR1 KGHSH and CDR2 LQKENI. CDR3: CASSPDRGVNGYTF. CDR3 sequence (DNA): TGTGCCAGCTCACCGGACAGGGGAGTGAACGGCTACACCTTC.

The chain employs TRBV18 and TRBJ1-1, with D unclear. Trimming cost V 2 bases and J 8 bases, with 18 bases left between them. CDR1 and CDR2 from the germline V gene are KGHSH and LQKENI. The CDR3 loop spans 15 amino acids. CDR3 region: CASSPAGGQSPEAFF. For the CDR3, the DNA is TGTGCCAGCTCACCAGCGGGAGGTCAATCGCCGGAAGCTTTCTTT. Together with reference TRBV18 and TRBJ1-1, the CDR3 gives the full variable domain: NAGVMQNPRHLVRRRGQEARLRCSPMKGHSHVYWYRQLPEEGLKFMVYLQKENIIDESGMPKERFSAEFPKEGPSILRIQQVVRGDSAAYFCASSPAGGQSPEAFFGQGTRLTVV.

V usage is TRBV18 and J usage is TRBJ2-7; 10 bases line up with TRBD2. V trimming: 5 bases; J trimming: 3 bases; junction bases outside the gene matches: 7. Germline CDR1 is KGHSH and CDR2 is LQKENI. This CDR3 has 15 residues. The CDR3 DNA follows: TGTGCCAGCTCAACGGGGACTAGCGCCAACTACGAGCAGTACTTC. It is translated as CASSTGTSANYEQYF. Looking up the rest from reference TRBV18 and TRBJ2-7 gives the full variable domain: NAGVMQNPRHLVRRRGQEARLRCSPMKGHSHVYWYRQLPEEGLKFMVYLQKENIIDESGMPKERFSAEFPKEGPSILRIQQVVRGDSAAYFCASSTGTSANYEQYFGPGTRLTVT.

This chain links TRBV6-5 with TRBJ2-2; unclear D gene. The ends were cut back, 4 bases at V and 1 base at J, with 7 bases in the middle. Germline V gene lookup returns CDR1 MNHEY and CDR2 SVGAGI. The CDR3 is 14 amino acids. CDR3: CASSFTVNTGELFF. DNA for the CDR3: TGTGCCAGCAGTTTTACAGTGAACACCGGGGAGCTGTTTTTT.

The rearrangement uses TRBV7-9 and TRBJ2-7; tentative D call: TRBD1 (6 bases). Trimming removed 5 bases at V and 3 bases at J, with 11 bases between. The CDR3 runs 13 residues. Germline V CDR1 and CDR2: SEHNR, FQNEAQ (reference sequence). As DNA, the CDR3 is TGTGCCAGCAGCAGCGGACAGTTCTACGAGCAGTACTTC. Residues: CASSSGQFYEQYF.

The chain carries TRBV18 and TRBJ2-7, with D perhaps matching TRBD2 (6 bases). Trimming stripped 6 bases from V and 3 bases from J, with 15 bases between. The CDR3 runs to 14 residues. Germline CDR1 and CDR2: KGHSH and LQKENI. The CDR3 DNA is TGTGCCAGCTCCCGGGAGAGGGGCGGCTACGAGCAGTACTTC. This encodes CASSRERGGYEQYF.

The chain couples TRBV7-8 to TRBJ2-5; D might be TRBD2 (5 bases). This CDR3 has 15 amino acids. The V and J ends lost 7 bases and 2 bases respectively, with 17 bases between them. Germline assignment: CDR1 SGHVS and CDR2 FQNEAQ. CDR3 nucleotide sequence: TGTGCCAGCACATCTAGCCCGGGTCCTCAAGAGACCCAGTACTTC. Its protein is CASTSSPGPQETQYF.

This sequence joins TRBV11-3 and TRBJ2-2; TRBD2 might be the D (6 bases). The V gene's germline CDR1 is SGHNT and CDR2 YENEEA. The CDR3 sequence is 15 residues long. V lost 0 bases and J lost 5, with 10 bases in between. As DNA, the CDR3 is TGTGCCAGCAGCTTAGAGGGGAGGCCAACCGGGGAGCTGTTTTTT. Translating gives CASSLEGRPTGELFF.

The chain links TRBV27 to TRBJ2-7; D may be TRBD2 (5 bases). V was trimmed by 4 bases and J by 3 bases, leaving 16 bases between them. The V gene's germline CDR1 is MNHEY and CDR2 SMNVEV (reference sequence). CDR3 length equals 15 residues. The CDR3 region has the DNA TGTGCCAGCAGTTGGACGGCGGTGGGGAGCTACGAGCAGTACTTC. It translates to CASSWTAVGSYEQYF.

This chain connects TRBV3-1 (or the pseudogene TRBV3-2) to TRBJ2-1; TRBD2 matches at 10 bases. Trimming cost V 1 base and J 1 base; bases outside gene matches: 7. The V gene's germline CDR1 is LGHDT and CDR2 YNNKEL (reference sequence). The CDR3 length is 18 residues. CDR3 sequence: CASSQVLGAGGSYNEQFF. CDR3 sequence (DNA): TGTGCCAGCAGCCAAGTTTTAGGAGCGGGAGGGTCCTACAATGAGCAGTTCTTC.

V gene TRBV28 combines with J gene TRBJ1-6, with a weak D call TRBD1 (5 bases). Trimming cost V 5 bases and J 2 bases, with 13 bases left between them. The CDR3 spans 16 residues. The V gene's germline CDR1 is MDHEN and CDR2 SYDVKM. The CDR3 region has the DNA TGTGCCAGCAGTGCACGTGACAGTCCCTATAATTCACCCCTCCACTTT. It specifies CASSARDSPYNSPLHF.

The V gene is TRBV4-3, the J gene TRBJ1-4; D is possibly TRBD1 (5 bases). CDR1 and CDR2 from the germline V gene are LGHNA and YSLEER. V was trimmed by 3 bases and J by 8 bases, leaving 10 bases between them. CDR3 length: 13 residues. For the CDR3, the DNA is TGCGCCAGCAGCCAGCCCTGGGGCGAAAAACTGTTTTTT. Translation gives CASSQPWGEKLFF.

The CDR3 reads CASSLAEDIQYF. DNA of the CDR3: TGTGCCAGCAGCTTAGCCGAGGACATTCAGTACTTC. The V and J genes are TRBV11-2 and TRBJ2-4; no clear D. This CDR3 is 12 amino acids long. Germline V CDR1 and CDR2: SGHAT, FQNNGV. The V end was cut by 1 base, the J end by 8 bases, with 6 bases between.

This CDR3 reads CASRSTANTGELFF. The CDR3 DNA sequence: TGTGCCAGCAGATCCACAGCGAACACCGGGGAGCTGTTTTTT. This chain links TRBV27 with TRBJ2-2; D gene unclear. Germline V gene data show CDR1 as MNHEY and CDR2 as SMNVEV (reference sequence). The V end was cut by 6 bases, the J end by 0 bases, with 8 bases between. CDR3 length: 14 amino acids.

This chain links TRBV6-2 or TRBV6-3 with TRBJ1-1; 8 positions match TRBD1. The CDR3 spans 14 residues. The V and J ends lost 6 bases and 5 bases, in that order; junction bases with no gene match: 8. Germline V CDR1 and CDR2: MNHEY, SVGEGT. CDR3 amino acids: CASSRQGWGTEAFF. DNA of the CDR3: TGTGCCAGCAGCCGACAGGGGTGGGGAACTGAAGCTTTCTTT.

The V and J genes are TRBV14 and TRBJ2-1; 12 nucleotides line up with TRBD2. The CDR3 runs to 18 residues. V gave up 2 bases and J gave up 4 bases; unmatched junction bases: 9. Per germline, CDR1 SGHDN and CDR2 FVKESK. As DNA, the CDR3 is TGTGCCAGCAGCCAACGCCACGCTGGACTAGCGGGATACAATGAGCAGTTCTTC. As protein: CASSQRHAGLAGYNEQFF.

The chain uses TRBV11-3 and TRBJ2-5, with TRBD2 matching over 8 bases. V trimming: 6 bases; J trimming: 1 base; junction bases outside the gene matches: 7. Germline V gives CDR1 SGHNT, CDR2 YENEEA. The CDR3 is made up of 15 amino acids. The CDR3 DNA reads as TGTGCCAGCAGGTCCTTAGCGGGGCTCCAAGAGACCCAGTACTTC. Its protein product is CASRSLAGLQETQYF.

There are many counts of this clone. The J gene is TRBJ1-2, the V gene TRBV5-6; 7 bases line up with TRBD1. The CDR3 covers 14 residues. CDR1 SGHDT and CDR2 YYEEEE come from the germline V gene. Trimming at V came to 1 base and at J to 4 bases, leaving 4 bases not matched to a gene. CDR3 nucleotides: TGTGCCAGCAGCTTGCGCAGGGGGTCCTATGGCTACACCTTC. Translated: CASSLRRGSYGYTF.

This rearrangement joins TRBV7-8 to TRBJ1-6; 9 bases align to TRBD1. The germline CDR1 and CDR2 sequences are SGHVS and FQNEAQ. The V segment lost 5 bases and the J segment 7 bases; nucleotides outside the gene matches: 0. The CDR3 contains 13 residues. For the CDR3, the DNA is TGTGCCAGCAGCGGGACAGGGAATTCACCCCTCCACTTT. It encodes CASSGTGNSPLHF. Full variable domain (missing parts from reference TRBV7-8 and TRBJ1-6): GAGVSQSPRYKVAKRGQDVALRCDPISGHVSLFWYQQALGQGPEFLTYFQNEAQLDKSGLPSDRFFAERPEGSVSTLKIQRTQQEDSAVYLCASSGTGNSPLHFGNGTRLTVT.

V is TRBV6-4 and J is TRBJ2-1, with 11 positions matching TRBD2. Per germline, CDR1 MRHNA and CDR2 SNTAGT. The CDR3 is 15 residues long. After removal of 2 bases from V and 9 bases from J, the junction contained 6 bases not matched to a gene. The CDR3 DNA follows: TGTGCCAGCAGTGACGTTTATGGGACTAGCGGTGAGCAGTTCTTC. Protein product: CASSDVYGTSGEQFF.